This T cell receptor beta chain came from a study of OX40 agonist ivuxolimab in advanced cancers. Study-level information: One patient with hepatocellular carcinoma and two with cutaneous melanoma, three in all, had partial responses. Study-level findings and limits: What antigens the expanded peripheral T cells recognized was never established.

This CDR3 has 15 residues. The germline V gene has CDR1 MDHEN and CDR2 SYDVKM. Between the trimmed V and J ends, which lost 3 bases and 3 bases, there was a span of 11 bases. In the case of this clone: Its antigen is unidentified.

Libraries were prepared by immunoSEQ multiplex PCR; TCRdb keeps only in-frame clonotypes and omits some of them. This sample has 20,000 to 25,000 clones, with around two thirds found just once. J is TRBJ1-4 and V is TRBV28, with D perhaps matching TRBD1 (5 bases). The receptor comes from an adult with an advanced solid tumor such as melanoma, head and neck, liver or kidney cancer. The sequences come from CD4+ or CD8+ T cells sorted from blood, collected in a trial of the OX40 agonist ivuxolimab. The CDR3 DNA is TGTGCCAGCAGTTTCGGTGGGGGGGCTAATGAAAAACTGTTTTTT. As protein: CASSFGGGANEKLFF.